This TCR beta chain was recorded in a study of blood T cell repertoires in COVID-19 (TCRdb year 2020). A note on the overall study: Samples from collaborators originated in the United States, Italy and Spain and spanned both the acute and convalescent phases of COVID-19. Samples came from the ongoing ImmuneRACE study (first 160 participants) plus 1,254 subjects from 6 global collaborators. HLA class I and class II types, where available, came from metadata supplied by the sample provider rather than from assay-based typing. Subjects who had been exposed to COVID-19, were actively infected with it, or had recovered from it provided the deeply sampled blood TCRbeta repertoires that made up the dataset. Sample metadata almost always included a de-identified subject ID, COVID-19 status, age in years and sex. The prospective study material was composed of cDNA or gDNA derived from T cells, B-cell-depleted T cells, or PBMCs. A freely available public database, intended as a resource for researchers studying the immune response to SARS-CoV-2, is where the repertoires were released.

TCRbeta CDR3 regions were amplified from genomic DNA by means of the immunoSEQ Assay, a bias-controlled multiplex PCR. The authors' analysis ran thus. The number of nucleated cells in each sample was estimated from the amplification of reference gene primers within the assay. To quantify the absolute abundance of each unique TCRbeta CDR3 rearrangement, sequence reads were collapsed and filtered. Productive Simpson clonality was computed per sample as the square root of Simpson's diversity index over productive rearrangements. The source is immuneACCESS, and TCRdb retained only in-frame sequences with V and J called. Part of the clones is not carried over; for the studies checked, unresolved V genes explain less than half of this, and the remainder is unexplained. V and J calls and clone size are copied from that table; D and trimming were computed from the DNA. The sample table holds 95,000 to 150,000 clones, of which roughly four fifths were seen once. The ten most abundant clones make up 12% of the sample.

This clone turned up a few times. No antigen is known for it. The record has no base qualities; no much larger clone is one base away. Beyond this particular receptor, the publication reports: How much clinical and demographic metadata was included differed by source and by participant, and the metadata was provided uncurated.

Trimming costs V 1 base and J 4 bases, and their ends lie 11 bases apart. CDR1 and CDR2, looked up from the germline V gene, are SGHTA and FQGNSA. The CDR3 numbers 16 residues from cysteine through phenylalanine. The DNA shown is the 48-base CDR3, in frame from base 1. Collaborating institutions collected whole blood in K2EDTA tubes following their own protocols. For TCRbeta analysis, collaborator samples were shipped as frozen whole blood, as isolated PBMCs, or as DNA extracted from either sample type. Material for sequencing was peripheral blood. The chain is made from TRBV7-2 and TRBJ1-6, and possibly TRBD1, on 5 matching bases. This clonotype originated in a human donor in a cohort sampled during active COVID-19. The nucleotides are TGTGCCAGCAGCTTAGTTGCAGGGCTTTATAATTCACCCCTCCACTTT. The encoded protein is CASSLVAGLYNSPLHF.